This entry is about one TCR beta chain. Its target is not known. TCRdb processed the reads anew with MiXCR; each CDR3 protein has one entry. The sample consists of about 900,000 distinct CDR3 sequences, roughly 30% of them appearing once. This record belongs to a study of T cell repertoires in cytomegalovirus infection. Study at large: Evidence of both CMV infection and a matching HLA type came from public TCR beta signatures.

Study-wide points: The ex vivo response was dominated by HLA-C-restricted CMV-specific TCR beta clonotypes.

Germline values: CDR1 KGHDR, CDR2 SFDVKD. The length of the CDR3 is 19 residues. V shed 4 bases, J shed 2 bases, and the junction held 14 bases outside the gene matches. The chain uses TRBV24-1 and TRBJ2-3, with 10 bases that match TRBD1. The TCR sequence derives from a human donor in good health (CMV status not recorded). Some clones in this sample may be carry-over from other donors' samples. Sequencing was performed on cultured CD8+ T cells from PBMCs, taken from culture after CMV antigen stimulation. CDR3 nucleotides: TGTGCCACCAGTGACCCGAGGACAGGGGGGAGATGGGACACAGATACGCAGTATTTT. This sequence encodes CATSDPRTGGRWDTDTQYF.